The sequence of this T cell receptor (beta chain) was determined in a study of blood T cell repertoires in COVID-19. Study-level information: Collection of acute and convalescent COVID-19 samples took place in the United States, Italy and Spain. PBMCs, B-cell-depleted T cells, or T cells provided the cDNA or gDNA that made up the material.

Germline V lookup: CDR1 GTSNPN, CDR2 SVGIG (reference sequence). V lost 2 bases and J lost 0, with 8 bases in between. The CDR3 spans 14 residues. This clone occurred a few times. The authors' processing: Reference gene primer amplification in the assay estimated nucleated cell counts. Measured with immunoSEQ multiplex PCR; TCRdb has only the in-frame clones, and not every one. That table furnishes V, J and clone size, whereas the DNA furnished D and trimming. The data show a few hundred thousand clones, roughly 85% seen once. Sequenced: peripheral blood. V gene TRBV30 combines with J gene TRBJ1-5; D remains unclear. This clonotype was obtained from a human donor in a cohort sampled during active COVID-19. DNA of the CDR3: TGTGCCTGGAGTAATGAGTATAGCAATCAGCCCCAGCATTTT. Its translation: CAWSNEYSNQPQHF.